Included here is one T cell receptor beta chain sequence, with context. Its antigen is not known. Per germline, CDR1 LGHDT and CDR2 YNNKEL (reference sequence). V was cut by 1 base and J by 6 bases, with 13 bases left in between. The CDR3 runs to 15 residues. The data were produced by immunoSEQ multiplex PCR, yet TCRdb's version contains in-frame clones alone and is incomplete. This sample yields roughly 99,000 clones, of which 70% to 90% are seen a single time; approximately 4.8% belongs to the top ten. This sample was taken from a study of T cell responses to AZD1222 COVID-19 vaccine. Overall study results and limits: Spike-specific TCRs gained breadth and depth after people received two AZD1222 doses.

The chain couples TRBV3-1 (or the pseudogene TRBV3-2) to TRBJ1-5; D remains ambiguous. The sequence was collected from an adult who received the AZD1222 COVID-19 vaccine. The sample here was peripheral blood, taken 28 days after the second AZD1222 dose. The DNA for the CDR3 is TGTGCCAGCAGCCAAGGCGGTGTCGGAGGTCAGCCCCAGCATTTT. It specifies CASSQGGVGGQPQHF.